This T cell receptor beta chain was profiled in a study of cytomegalovirus exposure and HLA in healthy donors. On the study more broadly: Within the Caucasian-associated ancestry cluster were around 81% of the approximately 370 genotyped donors.

Findings and limits, study-wide: In a later analysis, several top co-occurrence clusters appeared linked to parvovirus B19, influenza, CMV and Epstein-Barr virus. Later analysis reportedly placed an Asian-associated ancestry cluster below the roughly 680-donor mean in N-insertions.

Healthy bone marrow donors made up the donors. Per germline, CDR1 LGHNT and CDR2 FRNRAP. The V gene lost 6 bases and the J gene lost 1 base, with 6 bases spanning the gap. The length of the CDR3 is 12 residues. For this clone: Its antigen is currently unknown.

Primers for the PCR totalled 60 Vbeta and 13 Jbeta. TCRdb keeps only in-frame clones here, not all; method: immunoSEQ multiplex PCR. Counted here are over 110,000 clones, 82% occurring once; the ten biggest clones make up less than 3%. The sequence came from a male donor in good health and CMV-seronegative. The sample taken for sequencing was PBMCs. The chain carries TRBV12-5 and TRBJ1-1, with D possibly TRBD1 on 6 matching bases. CDR3: CASGTGNTEAFF. Written as DNA, the CDR3 is TGTGCTAGTGGGACAGGGAACACTGAAGCTTTCTTT.